Listed here is a single T cell receptor (beta chain). This sample also contains other DNA sequences that code for the same CDR3. Generated by immunoSEQ multiplex PCR, the TCRdb table keeps only in-frame clones and is missing some. The sample lists fewer than 350,000 clones, around 85% occurring once. The sample comes from a study of blood T cell repertoires in COVID-19. Assignments of participants to cohorts depended upon their own reported clinical history. Input material: PBMCs or T cells enriched from blood (not recorded which). This TCR was sampled from a woman between 45 and 60 years old who had recovered from COVID-19.

The CDR3 reads CASSSTTLSYEQYF. In DNA, the CDR3 is TGTGCCAGCAGCTCTACTACACTATCCTACGAGCAGTACTTC. This chain joins TRBV7-9 and TRBJ2-7; the D is unclear. Germline loops: CDR1 SEHNR, CDR2 FQNEAQ (reference sequence). The length of the CDR3 is 14 residues. The germline V and J ends were trimmed by 4 bases and 1 base, with 11 bases remaining between them.